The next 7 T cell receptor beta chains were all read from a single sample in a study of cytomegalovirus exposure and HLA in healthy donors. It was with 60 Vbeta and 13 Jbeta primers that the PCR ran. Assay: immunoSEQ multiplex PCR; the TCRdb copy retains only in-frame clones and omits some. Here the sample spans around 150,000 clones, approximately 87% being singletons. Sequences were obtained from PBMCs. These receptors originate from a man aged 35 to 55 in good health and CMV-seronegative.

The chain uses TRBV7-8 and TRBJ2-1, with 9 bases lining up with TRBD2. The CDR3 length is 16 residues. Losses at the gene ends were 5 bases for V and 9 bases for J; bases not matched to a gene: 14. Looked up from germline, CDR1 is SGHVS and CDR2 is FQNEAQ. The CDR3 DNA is TGTGCCAGCAGCCCCCACGGTAGCGGGGGAGAGGGTGAGCAGTTCTTC. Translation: CASSPHGSGGEGEQFF.

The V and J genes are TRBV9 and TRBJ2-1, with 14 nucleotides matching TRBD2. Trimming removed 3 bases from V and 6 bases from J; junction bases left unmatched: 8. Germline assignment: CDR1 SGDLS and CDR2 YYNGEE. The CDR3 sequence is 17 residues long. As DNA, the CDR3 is TGTGCCAGCAGCGAAACCGGGACTAGCGGGAGAATCAATGAGCAGTTCTTC. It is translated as CASSETGTSGRINEQFF.

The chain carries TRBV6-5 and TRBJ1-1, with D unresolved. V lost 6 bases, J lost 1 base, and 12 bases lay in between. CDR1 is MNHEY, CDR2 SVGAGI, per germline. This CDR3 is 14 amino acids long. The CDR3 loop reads CASSRTRENTEAFF. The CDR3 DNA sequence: TGTGCCAGCAGCCGGACTAGGGAGAACACTGAAGCTTTCTTT.

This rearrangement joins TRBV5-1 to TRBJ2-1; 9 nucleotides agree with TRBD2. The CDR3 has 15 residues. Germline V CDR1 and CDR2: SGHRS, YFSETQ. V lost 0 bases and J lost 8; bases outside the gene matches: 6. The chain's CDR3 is CASSLVGSGSDEQFF. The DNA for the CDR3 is TGCGCCAGCAGCTTGGTGGGTAGCGGGAGCGATGAGCAGTTCTTC.

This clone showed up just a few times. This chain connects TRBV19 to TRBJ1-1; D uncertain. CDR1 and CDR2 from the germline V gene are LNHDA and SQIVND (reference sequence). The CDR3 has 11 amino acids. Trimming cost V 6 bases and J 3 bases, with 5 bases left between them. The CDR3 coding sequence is TGTGCCAGTAGGGAGGACACTGAAGCTTTCTTT. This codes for CASREDTEAFF.

Here the CDR3 reads CASSQGDWGPNEKLFF. In nucleotides, the CDR3 is TGTGCCAGCAGCCAGGGCGACTGGGGGCCTAATGAAAAACTGTTTTTT. V is TRBV4-2 and J is TRBJ1-4, with D tentatively TRBD1 (6 bases). Germline lookup yields CDR1 LGHNA and CDR2 YNFKEQ. Trimming left V 3 bases short and J 3 bases short, with 14 bases between. This CDR3 comprises 16 residues.

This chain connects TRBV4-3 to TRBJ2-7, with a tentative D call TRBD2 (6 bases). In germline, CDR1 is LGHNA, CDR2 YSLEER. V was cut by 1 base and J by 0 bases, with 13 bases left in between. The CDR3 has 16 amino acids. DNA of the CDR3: TGCGCCAGCAGCCAAGCATGGGCGGGGAGCTCCTACGAGCAGTACTTC. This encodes CASSQAWAGSSYEQYF.